The 28 T cell receptor beta chains given below trace back to one sample, sequenced in a study of human T cells and chemical hapten exposure. Unfractionated whole blood was the source of the extracted total RNA. TCRdb reprocessed the 5' RACE reads via MiXCR and lists one record per CDR3 protein. The sample has over 95,000 distinct CDR3 sequences; approximately 20% are singletons. Every receptor here comes from a human donor in good health.

V and J are TRBV7-3 and TRBJ1-6; D unresolved. The germline V gene has CDR1 SGHTA and CDR2 FQGTGA. The V end lost 2 bases, the J end lost 6 bases, and 8 bases lay between the germline ends. This CDR3 region has 14 residues. The CDR3 region is CASSLGMSNSPLHF. The CDR3 bases are TGTGCCAGCAGCTTAGGGATGAGTAATTCACCCCTCCACTTT. The complete variable domain, with remaining parts taken from reference TRBV7-3 and TRBJ1-6, reads GAGVSQTPSNKVTEKGKYVELRCDPISGHTALYWYRQSLGQGPEFLIYFQGTGAADDSGLPNDRFFAVRPEGSVSTLKIQRTERGDSAVYLCASSLGMSNSPLHFGNGTRLTVT.

This clonotype was counted only a few times. The rearrangement uses TRBV12-3 or TRBV12-4 and TRBJ1-1; TRBD1 might be the D (5 bases). The V end lost 4 bases, the J end lost 8 bases, and 17 bases lay between the germline ends. The CDR3 spans 14 residues. This CDR3 is CASSYGTSGPEAFF. In nucleotides, the CDR3 is TGTGCCAGCAGTTACGGGACCTCAGGGCCGGAAGCTTTCTTT.

This clonotype was picked up a small number of times. This chain joins TRBV18 and TRBJ2-3; a weak D match, TRBD2 (5 bases). Deletions cut 3 bases from V and 1 base from J, with 8 bases between. CDR3 size: 14 residues. Germline CDR1 KGHSH, CDR2 LQKENI. This CDR3 is CASSPRAGTDTQYF. The CDR3 DNA reads TGTGCCAGCTCACCGAGAGCGGGCACAGATACGCAGTATTTT. Filled out from reference TRBV18 and TRBJ2-3, the complete variable domain reads NAGVMQNPRHLVRRRGQEARLRCSPMKGHSHVYWYRQLPEEGLKFMVYLQKENIIDESGMPKERFSAEFPKEGPSILRIQQVVRGDSAAYFCASSPRAGTDTQYFGPGTRLTVL.

This clonotype has just a few counts. The V and J genes are TRBV6-1 and TRBJ1-2; 9 nucleotides align to TRBD1. The CDR3 length is 14 residues. Germline CDR1 MNHNS, CDR2 SASEGT. After removal of 5 bases from V and 5 bases from J, the junction contained 6 bases not matched to a gene. Here the CDR3 DNA reads TGTGCCAGCAGTACCGGGACAGGGCCATATGGCTACACCTTC. It is translated as CASSTGTGPYGYTF.

The genes are TRBV28 and TRBJ1-1; tentatively, D is TRBD1 (5 bases). CDR1 and CDR2 from the germline V gene are MDHEN and SYDVKM. CDR3 length equals 14 residues. Deletions cut 3 bases from V and 6 bases from J, with 14 bases between. CDR3 amino acids: CASSFGDLVAEAFF. CDR3 DNA: TGTGCCAGCAGTTTTGGGGACCTTGTAGCTGAAGCTTTCTTT.

The sample holds a few counts of this clonotype. This chain connects TRBV28 to TRBJ2-7, with D hard to call. The CDR3 runs 11 residues. Germline V gene lookup returns CDR1 MDHEN and CDR2 SYDVKM. V lost 2 bases and J lost 7, with 6 bases in between. The CDR3 DNA sequence: TGTGCCAGCAGTTTAAGGTCGGAGCAGTACTTC. This codes for CASSLRSEQYF.

The chain employs TRBV2 and TRBJ2-7, with D tentatively TRBD2 (5 bases). CDR3 length equals 12 residues. The germline V gene has CDR1 SNHLY and CDR2 FYNNEI. V lost 6 bases and J 4 bases, leaving 10 bases between the germline ends. The CDR3 reads CASRKEGYEQYF. CDR3 nucleotides: TGTGCCAGCAGGAAAGAGGGTTACGAGCAGTACTTC.

This clonotype was found a few times. V gene TRBV20-1 combines with J gene TRBJ2-3; 7 nucleotides align to TRBD1. The CDR3 covers 14 residues. With 6 bases clipped from V and 6 bases from J, the junction kept 12 bases outside the gene matches. Germline assignment: CDR1 DFQATT and CDR2 SNEGSKA (reference sequence). Written as DNA, the CDR3 is TGCAGTGCACCAGACAGGGATGCTAGGGATACGCAGTATTTT. Protein sequence: CSAPDRDARDTQYF.

The chain has TRBV28 and TRBJ1-1; D might be TRBD1 (5 bases). The CDR3 length is 16 residues. The V end was cut by 0 bases, the J end by 4 bases, with 15 bases between. The V gene's germline CDR1 is MDHEN and CDR2 SYDVKM. CDR3 in DNA: TGTGCCAGCAGTTTATGGCGGGGGGGTAAGAGCACTGAAGCTTTCTTT. Its protein product is CASSLWRGGKSTEAFF.

This rearrangement joins TRBV3-1 to TRBJ1-6; D remains ambiguous. The germline CDR1 and CDR2 sequences are LGHDT and YNNKEL (reference sequence). Trimming shortened V by 0 bases and J by 4 bases, and 16 bases separated the two germline ends. The CDR3 is 18 amino acids. CDR3 DNA sequence: TGTGCCAGCAGCCAAGAAGAATTAACCGGTTTTTATAATTCACCCCTCCACTTT. Its protein product is CASSQEELTGFYNSPLHF.

V is TRBV2 and J is TRBJ2-4; 8 nucleotides match TRBD2. This CDR3 region has 18 residues. Per germline, CDR1 SNHLY and CDR2 FYNNEI. The trim removed 3 bases at V and 2 bases at J, leaving 12 bases unmatched. This CDR3 is CASSEGTSVGVTKNIQYF. The CDR3 nucleotides read TGTGCCAGCAGTGAGGGGACTAGTGTCGGCGTAACCAAAAACATTCAGTACTTC.

This clonotype has a handful of counts. The chain carries TRBV20-1 and TRBJ1-6, with D possibly being TRBD1 (6 bases). This CDR3 is 15 amino acids long. CDR1 and CDR2 (germline): DFQATT, SNEGSKA (reference sequence). V was cut by 3 bases and J by 7 bases, with 16 bases left in between. DNA of the CDR3: TGCAGTGCTAGTGGACCCGGGGGCTTAAATTCACCCCTCCACTTT. This encodes CSASGPGGLNSPLHF.

V usage is TRBV7-9 and J usage is TRBJ2-1; 11 bases match TRBD1. CDR1 and CDR2 (germline): SEHNR, FQNEAQ (reference sequence). Trimming took 6 bases from V and 8 from J; bases not matched to a gene: 9. CDR3 length: 15 amino acids. CDR3 sequence reads: CASSPRTGGVDEQFF. CDR3 DNA: TGTGCCAGCAGTCCGAGGACAGGGGGCGTAGATGAGCAGTTCTTC. The full variable domain, its missing parts supplied by reference TRBV7-9 and TRBJ2-1, is DTGVSQNPRHKITKRGQNVTFRCDPISEHNRLYWYRQTLGQGPEFLTYFQNEAQLEKSRLLSDRFSAERPKGSFSTLEIQRTEQGDSAMYLCASSPRTGGVDEQFFGPGTRLTVL.

CDR3 sequence (DNA): TGTGCCACCTCGTCAGGGGGCCGCGGTACCGACGAGCAGTACTTC. Its protein is CATSSGGRGTDEQYF. This chain uses TRBV6-5 with TRBJ2-7; the match to TRBD1 covers 8 bases. The V and J ends lost 10 bases and 5 bases, in that order; junction bases with no gene match: 16. Germline V gives CDR1 MNHEY, CDR2 SVGAGI. The CDR3 extends over 15 amino acids.

This chain joins TRBV10-2 and TRBJ1-2, with 7 bases that match TRBD1. The CDR3 is 14 amino acids. Trimming cost V 0 bases and J 8 bases; bases outside gene matches: 6. Germline-derived CDR1 and CDR2 are WSHSY and SAAADI. CDR3 loop: CASSESPTGPGYTF. CDR3 in DNA: TGCGCCAGCAGTGAGTCACCGACAGGGCCCGGCTACACCTTC.

The rearrangement uses TRBV6-6 and TRBJ2-1; TRBD1 aligns across 9 bases. J lost 8 bases, V lost 6 bases, and 11 bases had no gene match. This CDR3 region has 15 residues. Germline V lookup: CDR1 MNHNY, CDR2 SVGAGI (reference sequence). In nucleotides, the CDR3 is TGTGCCAGCAGACGCCGGGACAGGGCGGTGGATGAGCAGTTCTTC. As protein: CASRRRDRAVDEQFF.

In this sample, this clonotype is medium-sized. Written as DNA, the CDR3 is TGTGCCAGCAGTTTACAGAACACCGGGGAGCTGTTTTTT. Protein sequence: CASSLQNTGELFF. The gene calls are TRBV12-3 or TRBV12-4 and TRBJ2-2, with no clear D. V was clipped by 2 bases and J by 1 base, with 2 bases between them. The CDR3 spans 13 residues.

The chain has TRBV9 and TRBJ1-3; no reliable D call. Trimming left V 0 bases short and J 7 bases short, with 11 bases between. CDR3 length: 14 amino acids. CDR1 is SGDLS and CDR2 is YYNGEE in the germline V gene. The CDR3 DNA reads TGTGCCAGCAGCGTAGGTGTAGGGATGAACACCATATATTTT. It specifies CASSVGVGMNTIYF.

In this sample, this clonotype turned up a few times. V usage is TRBV11-2 and J usage is TRBJ1-3; no clear D gene. V was cut by 5 bases and J by 3 bases, with 14 bases left in between. Per germline, CDR1 SGHAT and CDR2 FQNNGV. The CDR3 has 15 residues. The CDR3: CASSPTPGLGNTIYF. The CDR3, as DNA: TGTGCCAGCAGCCCAACACCGGGCCTTGGAAACACCATATATTTT. Complete variable domain (other parts from reference TRBV11-2 and TRBJ1-3): EAGVAQSPRYKIIEKRQSVAFWCNPISGHATLYWYQQILGQGPKLLIQFQNNGVVDDSQLPKDRFSAERLKGVDSTLKIQPAKLEDSAVYLCASSPTPGLGNTIYFGEGSWLTVV.

V and J are TRBV6-6 and TRBJ1-2; D uncertain. Deletions cut 2 bases from V and 1 base from J, with 8 bases between. CDR1 is MNHNY, CDR2 SVGAGI, per germline (reference sequence). CDR3 size: 14 residues. CDR3 region: CASSYGSDNYGYTF. CDR3 nucleotides: TGTGCCAGCAGTTACGGTTCTGATAACTATGGCTACACCTTC.

This clonotype was seen more than once but under ten times. The gene calls are TRBV19 and TRBJ2-1; 7 positions agree with TRBD1. This CDR3 has 15 amino acids. The trim removed 4 bases at V and 0 bases at J, leaving 3 bases unmatched. Germline CDR1 LNHDA, CDR2 SQIVND (reference sequence). CDR3 sequence: CASSTTGSSYNEQFF. CDR3 sequence (DNA): TGTGCCAGTAGTACGACAGGGAGCTCCTACAATGAGCAGTTCTTC.

This clonotype turned up a few times. The chain carries TRBV6-1 and TRBJ1-1; 7 bases align to TRBD1. Germline V gene data show CDR1 as MNHNS and CDR2 as SASEGT. With 5 bases clipped from V and 3 bases from J, the junction kept 9 bases outside the gene matches. This CDR3 has 15 amino acids. The DNA for the CDR3 is TGTGCCAGCAGTTCGAGCTCGACAGGGCACACTGAAGCTTTCTTT. It encodes CASSSSSTGHTEAFF.

J is TRBJ2-1 and V is TRBV12-3 or TRBV12-4; tentative D call: TRBD1 (5 bases). V lost 3 bases, J lost 13 bases, and 10 bases lay in between. This CDR3 spans 11 amino acids. This chain's CDR3 is CASSLGPIQFF. The CDR3 DNA sequence: TGTGCCAGCAGTTTGGGGCCGATACAGTTCTTC.

The gene calls are TRBV3-1 and TRBJ1-5; D remains ambiguous. V was cut by 4 bases and J by 0 bases, with 7 bases left in between. CDR1 is LGHDT, CDR2 YNNKEL, per germline (reference sequence). The CDR3 has 14 residues. In DNA, the CDR3 is TGTGCCAGCAGCCTGGGCCATAGCAATCAGCCCCAGCATTTT. Amino acid sequence: CASSLGHSNQPQHF.

The rearrangement uses TRBV19 and TRBJ1-2; D not resolved. Germline V gene sequence: CDR1 LNHDA, CDR2 SQIVND (reference sequence). The CDR3 is 14 amino acids. Trimming took off 7 bases at V and 4 bases at J, with 16 bases between the two ends. Written as DNA, the CDR3 is TGTGCCAGTACCGACCCCGGACGGATCTATGGCTACACCTTC. This encodes CASTDPGRIYGYTF.

For this clonotype: A read error may account for a junction end that differs from germline. This rearrangement joins TRBV18 to TRBJ1-5, with D possibly TRBD1 on 5 matching bases. Looked up from germline, CDR1 is KGHSH and CDR2 is LQKENI. The CDR3 is 17 amino acids. The CDR3: CASSLSKGSPSNQPHHF. The CDR3 bases are TGTGCCAGCTCACTCTCCAAGGGGAGCCCTAGCAATCAGCCCCATCATTTT.

In its sample, this clonotype was seen a few times. CDR3 sequence (DNA): TGCAGCGTTGAACGACTAGCGGGGGGTACAAGGGAGCTGTTTTTT. This codes for CSVERLAGGTRELFF. The rearrangement joins TRBV29-1 to TRBJ2-2; 13 bases line up with TRBD2. This CDR3 comprises 15 residues. Germline V gene lookup returns CDR1 SQVTM and CDR2 ANQGSEA. Trimming cost V 2 bases and J 9 bases; bases outside gene matches: 6.

The rearrangement links TRBV9 to TRBJ2-3; D is possibly TRBD2 (7 bases). Germline CDR1 is SGDLS and CDR2 is YYNGEE. V shed 3 bases and J shed 2 bases, with 10 bases lying between them. The length of the CDR3 is 14 residues. CDR3 nucleotide sequence: TGTGCCAGCAGCGGCGGGGGACACACAGATACGCAGTATTTT. This sequence encodes CASSGGGHTDTQYF.